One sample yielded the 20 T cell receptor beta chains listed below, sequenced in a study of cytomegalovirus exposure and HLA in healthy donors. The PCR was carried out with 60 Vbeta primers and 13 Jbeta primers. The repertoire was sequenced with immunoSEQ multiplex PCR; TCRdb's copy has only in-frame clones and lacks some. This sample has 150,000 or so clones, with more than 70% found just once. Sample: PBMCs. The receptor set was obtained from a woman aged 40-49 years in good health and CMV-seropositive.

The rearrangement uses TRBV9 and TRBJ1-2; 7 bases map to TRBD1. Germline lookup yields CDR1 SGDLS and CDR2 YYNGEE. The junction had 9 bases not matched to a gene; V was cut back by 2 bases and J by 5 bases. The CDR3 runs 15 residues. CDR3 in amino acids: CASSVVGTDTYGYTF. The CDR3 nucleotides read TGTGCCAGCAGCGTGGTTGGGACAGATACATATGGCTACACCTTC. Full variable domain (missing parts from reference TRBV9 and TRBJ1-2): DSGVTQTPKHLITATGQRVTLRCSPRSGDLSVYWYQQSLDQGLQFLIQYYNGEERAKGNILERFSAQQFPDLHSELNLSSLELGDSALYFCASSVVGTDTYGYTFGSGTRLTVV.

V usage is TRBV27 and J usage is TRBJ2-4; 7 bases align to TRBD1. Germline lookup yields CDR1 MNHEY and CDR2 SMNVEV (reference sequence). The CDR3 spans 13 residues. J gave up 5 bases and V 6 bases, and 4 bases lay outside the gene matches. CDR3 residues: CASRKQGQNIQYF. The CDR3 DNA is TGTGCCAGCAGAAAACAGGGGCAAAACATTCAGTACTTC.

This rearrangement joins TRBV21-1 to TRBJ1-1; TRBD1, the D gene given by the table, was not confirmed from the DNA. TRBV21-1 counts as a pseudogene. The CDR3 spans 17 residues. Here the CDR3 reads CASSNLGTGVWNTEAFF. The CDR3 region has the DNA TGTGCCAGCAGCAACCTCGGGACAGGGGTATGGAACACTGAAGCTTTCTTT.

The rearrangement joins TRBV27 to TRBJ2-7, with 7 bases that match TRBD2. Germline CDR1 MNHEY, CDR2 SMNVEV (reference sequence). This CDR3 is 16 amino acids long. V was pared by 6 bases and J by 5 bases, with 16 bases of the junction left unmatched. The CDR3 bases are TGTGCCAGCAGCCCTAACCCGGGGGGATTCGTCGACGAGCAGTACTTC. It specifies CASSPNPGGFVDEQYF.

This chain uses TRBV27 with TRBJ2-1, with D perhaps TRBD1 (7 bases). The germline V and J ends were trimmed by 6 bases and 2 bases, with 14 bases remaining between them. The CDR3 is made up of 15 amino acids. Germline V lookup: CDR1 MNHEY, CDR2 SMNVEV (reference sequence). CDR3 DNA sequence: TGTGCCAGCAGGATCAGGGGGGTAACCTACAATGAGCAGTTCTTC. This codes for CASRIRGVTYNEQFF.

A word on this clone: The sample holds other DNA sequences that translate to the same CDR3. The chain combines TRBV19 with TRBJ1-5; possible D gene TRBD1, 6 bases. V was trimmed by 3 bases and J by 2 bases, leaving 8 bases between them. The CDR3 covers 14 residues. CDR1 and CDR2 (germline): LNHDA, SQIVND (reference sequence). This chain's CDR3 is CASSIRQGNQPQHF. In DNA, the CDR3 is TGTGCCAGTAGTATTCGACAGGGCAATCAGCCCCAGCATTTT.

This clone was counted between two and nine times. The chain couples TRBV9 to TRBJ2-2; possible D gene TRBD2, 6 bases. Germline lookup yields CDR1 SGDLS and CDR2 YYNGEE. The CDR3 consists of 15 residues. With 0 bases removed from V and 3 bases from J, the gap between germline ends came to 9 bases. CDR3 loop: CASSVEAGYTGELFF. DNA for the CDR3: TGTGCCAGCAGCGTAGAGGCGGGGTACACCGGGGAGCTGTTTTTT.

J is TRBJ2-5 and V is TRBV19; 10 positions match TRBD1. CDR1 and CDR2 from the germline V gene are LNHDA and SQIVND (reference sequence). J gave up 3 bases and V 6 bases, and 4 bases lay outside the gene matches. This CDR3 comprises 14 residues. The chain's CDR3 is CASRPGQGKETQYF. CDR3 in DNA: TGTGCCAGTAGGCCGGGACAGGGGAAAGAGACCCAGTACTTC.

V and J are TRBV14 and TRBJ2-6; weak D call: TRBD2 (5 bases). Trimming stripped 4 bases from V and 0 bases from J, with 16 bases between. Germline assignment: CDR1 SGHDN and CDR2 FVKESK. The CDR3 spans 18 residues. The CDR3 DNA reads TGTGCCAGCAGCCCATCGGTACCGCTAGCCTCTGGGGCCAACGTCCTGACTTTC. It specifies CASSPSVPLASGANVLTF.

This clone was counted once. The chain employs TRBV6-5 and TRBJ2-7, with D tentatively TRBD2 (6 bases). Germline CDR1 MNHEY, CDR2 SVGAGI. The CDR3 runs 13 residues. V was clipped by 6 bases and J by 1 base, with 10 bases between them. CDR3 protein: CASRGTYSYEQYF. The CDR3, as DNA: TGTGCCAGCAGGGGGACTTATTCCTACGAGCAGTACTTC.

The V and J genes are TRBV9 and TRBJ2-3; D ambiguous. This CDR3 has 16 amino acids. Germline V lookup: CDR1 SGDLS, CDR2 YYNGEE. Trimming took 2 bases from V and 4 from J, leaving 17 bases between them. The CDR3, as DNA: TGTGCCAGCAGCGTGGCTAGTTCACTGAGCGCAGATACGCAGTATTTT. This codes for CASSVASSLSADTQYF. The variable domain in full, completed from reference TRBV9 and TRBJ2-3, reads DSGVTQTPKHLITATGQRVTLRCSPRSGDLSVYWYQQSLDQGLQFLIQYYNGEERAKGNILERFSAQQFPDLHSELNLSSLELGDSALYFCASSVASSLSADTQYFGPGTRLTVL.

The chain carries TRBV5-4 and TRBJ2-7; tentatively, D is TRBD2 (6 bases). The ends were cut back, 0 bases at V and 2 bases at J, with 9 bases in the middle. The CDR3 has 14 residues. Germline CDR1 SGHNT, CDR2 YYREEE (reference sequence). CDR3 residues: CASSLEPSAYEQYF. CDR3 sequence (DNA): TGTGCCAGCAGCTTGGAACCTAGCGCCTACGAGCAGTACTTC.

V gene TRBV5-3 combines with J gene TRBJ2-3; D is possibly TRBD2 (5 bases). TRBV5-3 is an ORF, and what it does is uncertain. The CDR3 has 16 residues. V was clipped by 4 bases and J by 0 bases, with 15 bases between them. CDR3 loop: CARSPSGRLSTDTQYF. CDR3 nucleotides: TGTGCCAGAAGCCCGAGCGGCCGGTTAAGCACAGATACGCAGTATTTT.

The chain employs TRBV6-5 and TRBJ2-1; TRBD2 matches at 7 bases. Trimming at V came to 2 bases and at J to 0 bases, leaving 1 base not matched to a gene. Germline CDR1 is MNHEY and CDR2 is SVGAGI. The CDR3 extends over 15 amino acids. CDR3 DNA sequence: TGTGCCAGCAGTTACGGCGGGAGCTCCTACAATGAGCAGTTCTTC. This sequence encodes CASSYGGSSYNEQFF.

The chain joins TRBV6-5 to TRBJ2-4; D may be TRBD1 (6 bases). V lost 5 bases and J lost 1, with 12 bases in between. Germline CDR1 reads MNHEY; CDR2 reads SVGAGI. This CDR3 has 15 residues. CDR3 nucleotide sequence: TGTGCCAGCAGTGGCAGGGGCACGGCCAAAAACATTCAGTACTTC. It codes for CASSGRGTAKNIQYF.

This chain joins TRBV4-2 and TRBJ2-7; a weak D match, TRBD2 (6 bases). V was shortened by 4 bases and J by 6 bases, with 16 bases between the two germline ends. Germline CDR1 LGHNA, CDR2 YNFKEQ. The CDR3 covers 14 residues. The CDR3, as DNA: TGTGCCAGCAGCCTCGGCACGGGAGAACGCGAGCAGTACTTC. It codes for CASSLGTGEREQYF.

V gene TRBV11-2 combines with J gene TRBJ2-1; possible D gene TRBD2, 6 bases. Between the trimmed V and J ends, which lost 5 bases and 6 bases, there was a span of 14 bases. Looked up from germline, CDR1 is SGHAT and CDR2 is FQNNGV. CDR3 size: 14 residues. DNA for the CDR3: TGTGCCAGCAGCCTCTTGGGCGGGATCAATGAGCAGTTCTTC. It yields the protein CASSLLGGINEQFF.

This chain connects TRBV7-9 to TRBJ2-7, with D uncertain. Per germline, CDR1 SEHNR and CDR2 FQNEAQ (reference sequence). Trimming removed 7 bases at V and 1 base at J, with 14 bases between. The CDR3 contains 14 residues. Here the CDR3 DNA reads TGTGCCAGCAACGTTCCTACTAATTCCTACGAGCAGTACTTC. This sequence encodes CASNVPTNSYEQYF.

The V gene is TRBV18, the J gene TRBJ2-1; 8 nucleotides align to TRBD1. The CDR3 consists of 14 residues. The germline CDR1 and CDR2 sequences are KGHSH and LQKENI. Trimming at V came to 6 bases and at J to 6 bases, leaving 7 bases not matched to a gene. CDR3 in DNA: TGTGCCAGCTCGGACGGACAGGGCTTCAATGAGCAGTTCTTC. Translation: CASSDGQGFNEQFF. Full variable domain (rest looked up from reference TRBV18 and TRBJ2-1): NAGVMQNPRHLVRRRGQEARLRCSPMKGHSHVYWYRQLPEEGLKFMVYLQKENIIDESGMPKERFSAEFPKEGPSILRIQQVVRGDSAAYFCASSDGQGFNEQFFGPGTRLTVL.

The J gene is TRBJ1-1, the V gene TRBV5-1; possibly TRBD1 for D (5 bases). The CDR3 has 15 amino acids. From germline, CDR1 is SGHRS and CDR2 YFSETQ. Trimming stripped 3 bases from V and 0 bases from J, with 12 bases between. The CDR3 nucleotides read TGCGCCAGCAGCTCTAACCCGGGGGTGAACACTGAAGCTTTCTTT. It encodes CASSSNPGVNTEAFF.